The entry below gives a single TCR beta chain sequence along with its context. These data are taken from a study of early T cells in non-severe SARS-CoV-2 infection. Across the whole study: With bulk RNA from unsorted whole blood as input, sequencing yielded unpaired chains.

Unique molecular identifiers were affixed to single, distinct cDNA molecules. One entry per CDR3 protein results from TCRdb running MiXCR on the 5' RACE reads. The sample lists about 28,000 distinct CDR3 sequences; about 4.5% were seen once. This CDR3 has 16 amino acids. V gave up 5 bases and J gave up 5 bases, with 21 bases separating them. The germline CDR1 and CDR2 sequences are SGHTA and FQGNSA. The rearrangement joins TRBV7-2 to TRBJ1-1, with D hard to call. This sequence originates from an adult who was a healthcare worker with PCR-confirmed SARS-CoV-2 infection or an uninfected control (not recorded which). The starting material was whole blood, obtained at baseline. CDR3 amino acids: CASSAQPGPRGTEAFF. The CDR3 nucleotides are TGTGCCAGCAGCGCCCAGCCCGGGCCAAGAGGGACTGAAGCTTTCTTT.